Following are 9 T cell receptor beta chains from one sample sequenced in a study of post-analysis software for immune sequencing data. Study-wide points: Elevated frequency relative to controls characterized roughly five TRBV segments in patients, TRBV5-6, TRBV5-1 and TRBV20-1 among them.

Unique molecular identifiers were present in the TCR beta cDNA libraries. MiXCR was run by TCRdb on the PCR reads, yielding one entry per CDR3 protein. The sample holds 400,000 to 500,000 distinct CDR3 sequences, approximately 39% seen once. Their specific antigens are unknown. The sequenced sample was blood. Every receptor here comes from a girl aged 2 to 9 with multiple sclerosis.

The chain recombines TRBV27 with TRBJ2-1; TRBD1 matches 12 bases. Per germline, CDR1 MNHEY and CDR2 SMNVEV (reference sequence). The junction had 11 bases not matched to a gene; V was cut back by 6 bases and J by 8 bases. The CDR3 extends over 16 amino acids. For the CDR3, the DNA is TGTGCCAGCAGCCAATTCCCGGGACAGGGGGCCCATGAGCAGTTCTTC. This translates into CASSQFPGQGAHEQFF.

Points on this clonotype: This may be a read error, as it is one base from a much larger clone. J is TRBJ1-2 and V is TRBV20-1, with a possible D match to TRBD1 (6 bases). Germline assignment: CDR1 DFQATT and CDR2 SNEGSKA (reference sequence). The CDR3 loop spans 12 amino acids. The CDR3 here is CRATQGNYGYTF. Here the CDR3 DNA reads TGCAGGGCTACACAGGGCAACTATGGCTACACCTTC.

This rearrangement joins TRBV12-3 or TRBV12-4 to TRBJ2-1; 12 bases line up with TRBD2. The CDR3 is 15 residues long. The junction had 6 bases not matched to a gene; V was cut back by 7 bases and J by 5 bases. CDR3 protein: CASNNGLAGNNEQFF. Written as DNA, the CDR3 is TGTGCCAGCAATAACGGACTAGCGGGAAACAATGAGCAGTTCTTC.

This clonotype came up a few times. The gene calls are TRBV6-1 and TRBJ2-5, with D maybe TRBD2 (5 bases). The V end lost 3 bases, the J end lost 11 bases, and 16 bases lay between the germline ends. Germline values: CDR1 MNHNS, CDR2 SASEGT. CDR3 length: 13 amino acids. The CDR3 region has the DNA TGTGCCAGCAGTGAGACCCCCGCATGGGAGCAGTACTTC. This gives the protein CASSETPAWEQYF.

A few counts support this clonotype. The chain employs TRBV29-1 and TRBJ2-5; no clear D gene. The CDR3 covers 12 residues. Trimming shortened V by 7 bases and J by 0 bases, and 9 bases separated the two germline ends. Germline values: CDR1 SQVTM, CDR2 ANQGSEA. The CDR3: CSAVSNQETQYF. The DNA of the CDR3 is TGCAGCGCCGTTTCCAACCAAGAGACCCAGTACTTC.

The chain couples TRBV28 to TRBJ2-7; D call uncertain. Germline V gene sequence: CDR1 MDHEN, CDR2 SYDVKM. With 4 bases removed from V and 5 bases from J, the gap between germline ends came to 15 bases. The CDR3 consists of 14 residues. In DNA, the CDR3 is TGTGCCAGCAGTTCCTCGCCAAGGATGGACGAGCAGTACTTC. Translating it yields CASSSSPRMDEQYF.

This rearrangement joins TRBV4-1 to TRBJ1-1; 7 nucleotides align to TRBD1. Germline CDR1 and CDR2: MGHRA and YSYEKL. The CDR3 consists of 14 residues. V shed 2 bases, J shed 7 bases, and the junction held 7 bases outside the gene matches. Here the CDR3 reads CASSQLIRDSEAFF. The CDR3 nucleotides are TGCGCCAGCAGCCAACTAATCCGGGACAGTGAAGCTTTCTTT.

V is TRBV29-1 and J is TRBJ2-5; the D gene is possibly TRBD1 (6 bases). V lost 6 bases and J 5 bases, leaving 16 bases between the germline ends. There are 13 residues in the CDR3. Germline V gives CDR1 SQVTM, CDR2 ANQGSEA. CDR3 sequence: CSVSVGARETQYF. The CDR3 DNA sequence: TGCAGCGTGTCCGTGGGGGCGCGGGAGACCCAGTACTTC.

This clonotype was recorded a few times. J is TRBJ1-5 and V is TRBV18; TRBD1 agrees at 7 bases. V lost 1 base to trimming and J lost 5 bases; unmatched junction nucleotides: 5. The germline V gene has CDR1 KGHSH and CDR2 LQKENI. This CDR3 comprises 15 residues. This CDR3 reads CASSPRNTGDQPQHF. Written as DNA, the CDR3 is TGTGCCAGCTCACCACGTAATACAGGGGATCAGCCCCAGCATTTT.